The source of this T cell receptor (beta chain) is a study of radiotherapy plus CTLA-4 blockade in lung cancer. Background on the study: Among enrolled patients, approximately 18% responded and 25% to 35% achieved disease control.

The length of the CDR3 is 15 residues. Germline loops: CDR1 LNHDA, CDR2 SQIVND (reference sequence). V lost 5 bases and J lost 3, with 14 bases in between. Clones were read by immunoSEQ multiplex PCR, and TCRdb kept only the in-frame ones, dropping some. The table records roughly 66,000 clones, around 83% of them present only once. Each patient with chemo-refractory metastatic non-small-cell lung cancer was treated with focal radiation plus CTLA-4 blockade using ipilimumab. This clone has just one count. Its antigen remains unknown. Whole-study results and caveats: Blood-borne expansion of tumor-derived TCR clones followed radiotherapy plus ipilimumab. Early clonal dynamics of blood T cells, together with interferon-beta, were reported as the best response predictor.

Sequencing used peripheral blood, obtained from a patient treated with radiotherapy plus ipilimumab. The receptor was derived from a human donor with non-small cell lung cancer who had a partial response to radiotherapy plus ipilimumab. The chain couples TRBV19 to TRBJ1-5; possible D gene TRBD1, 6 bases. The CDR3 region has the DNA TGTGCCAGTAGTCTATTTTGGGGGCCCAATCAGCCCCAGCATTTT. It is translated as CASSLFWGPNQPQHF.